Shown below are 15 T cell receptor beta chains from a single sample sequenced in a study of T cells after posttransplantation cyclophosphamide. Sequencing was performed with immunoSEQ multiplex PCR; in TCRdb, only in-frame clones are kept and a portion is missing. The table lists tens of thousands of clones, no singletons, with approximately 2.2% in the top ten. Sequencing was carried out using PBMCs. The receptors originated from a man aged 40-55 years in good health, CMV-negative, and a related stem cell transplant donor.

This clone was observed many times. The chain employs TRBV4-3 and TRBJ2-3; D is ambiguous. V lost 0 bases and J 6 bases, leaving 10 bases between the germline ends. Germline V CDR1 and CDR2: LGHNA, YSLEER. CDR3 size: 14 residues. The CDR3 nucleotides are TGCGCCAGCAGCCAAGATCTTTTGCGGGATACGCAGTATTTT. This translates into CASSQDLLRDTQYF.

This clone was seen ten or more times. The V gene is TRBV7-3, the J gene TRBJ2-5, with 7 bases aligning to TRBD2. The J segment lost 3 bases and the V segment lost 4 bases, leaving 5 bases of the junction unmatched. The germline gives CDR1 SGHTA, CDR2 FQGTGA. The CDR3 runs to 14 residues. This chain's CDR3 is CASSWGGTEETQYF. CDR3 DNA: TGTGCCAGCAGCTGGGGAGGGACTGAAGAGACCCAGTACTTC.

This clone was observed a handful of times. The chain employs TRBV13 and TRBJ2-7, with 9 bases that match TRBD1. CDR3 size: 15 residues. Germline loops: CDR1 PRHDT, CDR2 FYEKMQ (reference sequence). With 6 bases clipped from V and 2 bases from J, the junction kept 8 bases outside the gene matches. CDR3 residues: CASRAGTGSPYEQYF. DNA for the CDR3: TGTGCCAGCAGAGCCGGGACAGGGTCCCCCTACGAGCAGTACTTC. Looking up the rest from reference TRBV13 and TRBJ2-7 gives the full variable domain: AAGVIQSPRHLIKEKRETATLKCYPIPRHDTVYWYQQGPGQDPQFLISFYEKMQSDKGSIPDRFSAQQFSDYHSELNMSSLELGDSALYFCASRAGTGSPYEQYFGPGTRLTVT.

The chain has TRBV19 and TRBJ2-2; 7 nucleotides match TRBD2. CDR1 and CDR2 from the germline V gene are LNHDA and SQIVND (reference sequence). The length of the CDR3 is 16 residues. Unmatched junction bases numbered 13, after V lost 7 bases and J lost 5 bases. CDR3 DNA sequence: TGTGCCAGTACCCCAAGGGGAGGGGAAGGGACCGGGGAGCTGTTTTTT. Translation gives CASTPRGGEGTGELFF.

This clone was seen ten or more times. This chain connects TRBV19 to TRBJ1-5, with D perhaps matching TRBD1 (5 bases). The CDR3 covers 15 residues. Germline values: CDR1 LNHDA, CDR2 SQIVND (reference sequence). V dropped 3 bases and J dropped 1 base, with 10 bases sitting between them. CDR3 DNA: TGTGCCAGTAGTATCGGAACAGGAAGCAATCAGCCCCAGCATTTT. This gives the protein CASSIGTGSNQPQHF.

This clone was counted many times. In DNA form, the CDR3 reads TGTGCCAGCAGCTTGGATCGGACAGCGGCAGCCAAAAACATTCAGTACTTC. As protein: CASSLDRTAAAKNIQYF. This chain links TRBV5-6 with TRBJ2-4; a possible D gene is TRBD1 (6 bases). Germline V lookup: CDR1 SGHDT, CDR2 YYEEEE. Trimming left V 0 bases short and J 0 bases short, with 13 bases between. CDR3 length: 17 amino acids. The complete variable domain, with remaining parts taken from reference TRBV5-6 and TRBJ2-4, reads DAGVTQSPTHLIKTRGQQVTLRCSPKSGHDTVSWYQQALGQGPQFIFQYYEEEERQRGNFPDRFSGHQFPNYSSELNVNALLLGDSALYLCASSLDRTAAAKNIQYFGAGTRLSVL.

This clone was seen only a few times. A read error may account for a junction end that differs from germline. The chain has TRBV23-1 and TRBJ1-5; TRBD1 matches 9 bases. TRBV23-1 is recorded as an ORF, its role being uncertain. This CDR3 has 15 residues. CDR3 coding DNA: TGCGCCAGCAGTGAATCCTGGGACAGGGACCAGCCCCAGCATTTT. It specifies CASSESWDRDQPQHF.

This clone was seen ten or more times. CDR3 region: CASSPSGLAGVEQYV. CDR3 bases: TGTGCCAGCTCACCATCGGGACTAGCGGGAGTCGAGCAGTACGTC. The chain has TRBV18 and TRBJ2-7, with 14 bases fitting TRBD2. Germline lookup yields CDR1 KGHSH and CDR2 LQKENI. The junction had 3 bases not matched to a gene; V was cut back by 2 bases and J by 6 bases. This CDR3 spans 15 amino acids.

Many counts were recorded for this clone. The rearrangement joins TRBV11-2 to TRBJ1-1, with D possibly matching TRBD1 (5 bases). V was trimmed by 5 bases and J by 4 bases, leaving 20 bases between them. This CDR3 region has 16 residues. Per the germline V gene, CDR1 is SGHAT and CDR2 is FQNNGV. For the CDR3, the DNA is TGTGCCAGCAGCCAGTTTAAATCCAGGGATACCACTGAAGCTTTCTTT. Translating it yields CASSQFKSRDTTEAFF. The variable domain in full, with the rest retrieved from reference TRBV11-2 and TRBJ1-1, is EAGVAQSPRYKIIEKRQSVAFWCNPISGHATLYWYQQILGQGPKLLIQFQNNGVVDDSQLPKDRFSAERLKGVDSTLKIQPAKLEDSAVYLCASSQFKSRDTTEAFFGQGTRLTVV.

This clone was counted a few times. The rearrangement uses TRBV6-1 and TRBJ2-3, with 8 bases lining up with TRBD2. J was trimmed by 2 bases and V by 5 bases; bases with no gene match: 6. The germline V gene encodes CDR1 MNHNS and CDR2 SASEGT. The CDR3 is 15 residues long. This CDR3 is CASSSWRGDTDTQYF. Here the CDR3 DNA reads TGTGCCAGCAGTTCCTGGCGGGGGGACACAGATACGCAGTATTTT.

This clone has only a few counts. The chain recombines TRBV9 with TRBJ2-5; 9 positions match TRBD1. The ends lost 3 bases at V and 5 bases at J; junction bases unmatched: 11. This CDR3 is built from 16 residues. Germline assignment: CDR1 SGDLS and CDR2 YYNGEE. CDR3: CASSAKQGATIETQYF. The CDR3 region has the DNA TGTGCCAGCAGCGCCAAACAGGGGGCCACGATCGAGACCCAGTACTTC.

This clone occurred many times. The chain joins TRBV7-3 to TRBJ2-1; D gene uncertain. The germline V and J ends were trimmed by 4 bases and 4 bases, with 8 bases remaining between them. CDR3 size: 13 residues. The germline V gene encodes CDR1 SGHTA and CDR2 FQGTGA. The CDR3 here is CASSSSGYNEQFF. DNA for the CDR3: TGTGCCAGCAGCTCCTCGGGTTACAATGAGCAGTTCTTC.

This clone was seen at least ten times. The chain carries TRBV18 and TRBJ2-7; tentatively, D is TRBD2 (6 bases). Germline CDR1 and CDR2: KGHSH and LQKENI. V was cut by 4 bases and J by 2 bases, with 12 bases left in between. This CDR3 has 14 residues. CDR3 region: CASSQAGTTYEQYV. The CDR3 region has the DNA TGTGCCAGCTCACAAGCGGGTACCACCTACGAGCAGTACGTC.

This clone was seen a few times. The chain couples TRBV7-2 to TRBJ2-7; possibly TRBD1 for D (5 bases). V was shortened by 0 bases and J by 3 bases, with 15 bases between the two germline ends. From germline, CDR1 is SGHTA and CDR2 FQGNSA. This CDR3 spans 16 amino acids. DNA for the CDR3: TGTGCCAGCAGCTTAGCGGGGCAGGGCCTGAACTACGAGCAGTACTTC. This encodes CASSLAGQGLNYEQYF.

This clone was picked up many times. CDR3 sequence (DNA): TGTGCCAGCAGTGCGACAGGGGGGGAGTTCAATGAGCAGTTCTTC. Translated: CASSATGGEFNEQFF. The chain uses TRBV6-1 and TRBJ2-1; 9 nucleotides match TRBD1. This CDR3 has 15 amino acids. V gave up 4 bases and J gave up 6 bases; unmatched junction bases: 7. Germline V gene lookup returns CDR1 MNHNS and CDR2 SASEGT.